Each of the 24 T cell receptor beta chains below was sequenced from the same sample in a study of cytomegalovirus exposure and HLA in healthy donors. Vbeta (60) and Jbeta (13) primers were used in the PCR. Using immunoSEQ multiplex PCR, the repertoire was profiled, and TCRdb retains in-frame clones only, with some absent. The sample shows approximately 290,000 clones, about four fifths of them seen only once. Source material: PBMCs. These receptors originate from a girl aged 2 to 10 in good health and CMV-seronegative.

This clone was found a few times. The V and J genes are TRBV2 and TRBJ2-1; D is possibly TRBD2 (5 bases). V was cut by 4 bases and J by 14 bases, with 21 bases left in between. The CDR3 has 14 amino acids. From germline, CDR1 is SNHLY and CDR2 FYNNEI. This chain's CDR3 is CASSGTGNFMVEFF. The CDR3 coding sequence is TGTGCCAGCAGTGGGACTGGGAACTTCATGGTGGAGTTCTTC.

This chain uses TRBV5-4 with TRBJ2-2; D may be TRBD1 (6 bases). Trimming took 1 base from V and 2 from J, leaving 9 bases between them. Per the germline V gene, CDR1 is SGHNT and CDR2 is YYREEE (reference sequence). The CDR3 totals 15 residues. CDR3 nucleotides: TGTGCCAGCAGCTTGTCAGGGGTCAACACCGGGGAGCTGTTTTTT. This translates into CASSLSGVNTGELFF.

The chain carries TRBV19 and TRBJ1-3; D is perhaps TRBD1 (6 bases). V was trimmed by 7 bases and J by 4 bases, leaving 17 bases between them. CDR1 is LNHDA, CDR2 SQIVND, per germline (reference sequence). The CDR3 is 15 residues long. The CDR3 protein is CASMPTGPRGNTIYF. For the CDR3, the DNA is TGTGCCAGTATGCCGACAGGTCCCAGAGGAAACACCATATATTTT.

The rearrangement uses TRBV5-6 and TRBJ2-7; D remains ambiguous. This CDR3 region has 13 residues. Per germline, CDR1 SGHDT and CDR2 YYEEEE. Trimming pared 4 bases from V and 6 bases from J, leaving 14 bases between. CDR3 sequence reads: CASSPGRFREQYF. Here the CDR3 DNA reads TGTGCCAGCAGCCCTGGTCGGTTTCGCGAGCAGTACTTC.

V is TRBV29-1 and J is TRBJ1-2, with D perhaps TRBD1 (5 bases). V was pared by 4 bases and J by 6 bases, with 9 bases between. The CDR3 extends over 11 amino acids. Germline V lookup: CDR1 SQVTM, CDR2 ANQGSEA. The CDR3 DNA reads TGCAGCGTTGTCAGGGCTGATGGCTACACCTTC. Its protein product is CSVVRADGYTF.

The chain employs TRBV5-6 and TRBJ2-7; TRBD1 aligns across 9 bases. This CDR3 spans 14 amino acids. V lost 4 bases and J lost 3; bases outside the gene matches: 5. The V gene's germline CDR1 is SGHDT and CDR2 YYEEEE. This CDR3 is CASSTGTGYYEQYF. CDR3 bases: TGTGCCAGCAGCACCGGGACAGGGTACTACGAGCAGTACTTC.

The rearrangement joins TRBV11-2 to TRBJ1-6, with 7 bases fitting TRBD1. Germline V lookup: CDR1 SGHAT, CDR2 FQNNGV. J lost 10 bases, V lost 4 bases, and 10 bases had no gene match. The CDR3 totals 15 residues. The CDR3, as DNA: TGTGCCAGCAGCTCAACCACAGGGGCCCGGTCACCCCTCCACTTT. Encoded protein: CASSSTTGARSPLHF.

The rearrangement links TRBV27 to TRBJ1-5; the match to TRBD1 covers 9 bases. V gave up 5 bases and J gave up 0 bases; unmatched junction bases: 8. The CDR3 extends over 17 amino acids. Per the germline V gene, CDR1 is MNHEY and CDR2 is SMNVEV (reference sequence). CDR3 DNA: TGTGCCAGCAGTCTGACAGGGGGTTACAATAGCAATCAGCCCCAGCATTTT. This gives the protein CASSLTGGYNSNQPQHF.

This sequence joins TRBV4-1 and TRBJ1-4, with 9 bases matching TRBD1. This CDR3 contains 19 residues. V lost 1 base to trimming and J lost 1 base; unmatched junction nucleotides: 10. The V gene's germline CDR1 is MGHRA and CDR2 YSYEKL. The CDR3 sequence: CASSQGPGQGGLTNEKLFF. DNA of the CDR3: TGCGCCAGCAGCCAAGGCCCGGGACAGGGCGGCCTAACTAATGAAAAACTGTTTTTT.

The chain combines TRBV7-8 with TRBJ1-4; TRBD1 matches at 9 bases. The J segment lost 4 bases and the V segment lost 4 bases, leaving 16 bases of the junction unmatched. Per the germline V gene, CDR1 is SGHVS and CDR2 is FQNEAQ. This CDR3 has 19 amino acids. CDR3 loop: CASSSPRNPRGQGNEKLFF. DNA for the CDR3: TGTGCCAGCAGCTCACCACGGAATCCCCGGGGACAGGGTAATGAAAAACTGTTTTTT.

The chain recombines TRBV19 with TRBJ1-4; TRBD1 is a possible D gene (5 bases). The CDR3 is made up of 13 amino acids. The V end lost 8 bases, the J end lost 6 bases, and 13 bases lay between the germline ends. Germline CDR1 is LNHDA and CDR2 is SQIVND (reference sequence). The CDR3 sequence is CASSGLSHEKLFF. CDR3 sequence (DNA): TGTGCCAGTTCGGGACTCTCGCATGAAAAACTGTTTTTT.

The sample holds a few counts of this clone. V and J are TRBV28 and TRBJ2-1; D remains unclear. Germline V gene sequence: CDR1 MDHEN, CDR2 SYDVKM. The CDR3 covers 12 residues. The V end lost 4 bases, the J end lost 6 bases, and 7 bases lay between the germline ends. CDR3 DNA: TGTGCCAGCAGTTCGTCCGGCAATGAGCAGTTCTTC. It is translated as CASSSSGNEQFF.

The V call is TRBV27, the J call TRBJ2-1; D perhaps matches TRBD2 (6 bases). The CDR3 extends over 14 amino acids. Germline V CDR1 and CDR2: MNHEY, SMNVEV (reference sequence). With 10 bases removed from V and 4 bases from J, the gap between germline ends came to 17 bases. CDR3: CATSTSLGYNEQFF. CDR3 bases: TGTGCCACCTCGACTAGTTTAGGGTACAATGAGCAGTTCTTC.

The CDR3, as DNA: TGTGCCAGCAGGCGACAGGGGGGAGAGACCCAGTACTTC. It specifies CASRRQGGETQYF. The J gene is TRBJ2-5, the V gene TRBV27; 9 nucleotides line up with TRBD1. In germline, CDR1 is MNHEY, CDR2 SMNVEV (reference sequence). There are 13 residues in the CDR3. The junction had 3 bases not matched to a gene; V was cut back by 6 bases and J by 4 bases.

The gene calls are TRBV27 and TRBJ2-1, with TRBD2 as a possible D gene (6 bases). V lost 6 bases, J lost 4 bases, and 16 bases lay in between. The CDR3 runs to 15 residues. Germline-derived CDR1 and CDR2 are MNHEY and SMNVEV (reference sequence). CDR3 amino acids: CASSPRLSGYNEQFF. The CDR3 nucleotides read TGTGCCAGCAGCCCTCGGCTTAGCGGATACAATGAGCAGTTCTTC.

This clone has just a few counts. Here the CDR3 DNA reads TGTGCCACCAATGGCGGGACCCCTCCCGGGGAGCTGTTTTTT. Translation: CATNGGTPPGELFF. The J gene is TRBJ2-2, the V gene TRBV10-3; perhaps TRBD2 as D (6 bases). This CDR3 has 14 amino acids. Germline CDR1 and CDR2: ENHRY and SYGVKD. The V and J ends lost 10 bases and 6 bases respectively, with 18 bases between them.

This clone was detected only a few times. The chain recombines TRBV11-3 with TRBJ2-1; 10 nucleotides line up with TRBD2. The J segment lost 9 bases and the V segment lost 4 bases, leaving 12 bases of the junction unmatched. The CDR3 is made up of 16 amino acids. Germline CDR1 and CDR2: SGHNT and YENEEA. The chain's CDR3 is CASSYPLTSGASEQFF. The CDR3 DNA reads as TGTGCCAGCAGCTACCCGTTAACTAGCGGGGCTAGTGAGCAGTTCTTC.

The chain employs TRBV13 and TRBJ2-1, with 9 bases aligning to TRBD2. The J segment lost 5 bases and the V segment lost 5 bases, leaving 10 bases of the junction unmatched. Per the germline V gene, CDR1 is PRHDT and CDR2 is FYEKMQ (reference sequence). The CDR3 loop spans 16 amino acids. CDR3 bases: TGTGCCAGCAGCATCGGGTGGCGGGGGGGAGACAATGAGCAGTTCTTC. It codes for CASSIGWRGGDNEQFF.

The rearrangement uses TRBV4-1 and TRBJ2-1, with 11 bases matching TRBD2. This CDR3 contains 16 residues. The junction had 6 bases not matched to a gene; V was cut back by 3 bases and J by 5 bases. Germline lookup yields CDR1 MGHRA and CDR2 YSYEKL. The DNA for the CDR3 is TGCGCCAGCAGCCAGGAAACTAGCGGGAGTCACAATGAGCAGTTCTTC. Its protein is CASSQETSGSHNEQFF.

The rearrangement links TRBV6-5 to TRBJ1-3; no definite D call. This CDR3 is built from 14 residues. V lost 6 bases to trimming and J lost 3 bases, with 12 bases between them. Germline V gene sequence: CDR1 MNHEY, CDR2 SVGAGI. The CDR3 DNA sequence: TGTGCCAGCAGGAGGCAATTCGATGGAAACACCATATATTTT. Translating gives CASRRQFDGNTIYF.

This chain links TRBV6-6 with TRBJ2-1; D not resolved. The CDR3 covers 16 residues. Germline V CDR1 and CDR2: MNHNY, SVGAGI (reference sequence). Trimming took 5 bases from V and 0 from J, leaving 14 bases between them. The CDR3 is CASSPTGYFSYNEQFF. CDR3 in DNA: TGTGCCAGCAGTCCGACTGGCTATTTCTCCTACAATGAGCAGTTCTTC.

The DNA for the CDR3 is TGTGCCAGCAAACCGGGACAGGGGGTTTCTGCAACTAATGAAAAACTGTTTTTT. Its translation is CASKPGQGVSATNEKLFF. The J gene is TRBJ1-4, the V gene TRBV28, with 11 positions matching TRBD1. J lost 0 bases, V lost 7 bases, and 10 bases had no gene match. The germline gives CDR1 MDHEN, CDR2 SYDVKM. The CDR3 has 18 residues.

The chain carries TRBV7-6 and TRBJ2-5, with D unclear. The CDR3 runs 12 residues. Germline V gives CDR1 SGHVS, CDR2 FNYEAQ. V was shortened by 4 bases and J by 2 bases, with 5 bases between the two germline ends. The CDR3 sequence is CASSSHQETQYF. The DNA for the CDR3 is TGTGCCAGCAGCTCACATCAAGAGACCCAGTACTTC. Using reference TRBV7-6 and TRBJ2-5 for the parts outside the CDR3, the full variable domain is GAGVSQSPRYKVTKRGQDVALRCDPISGHVSLYWYRQALGQGPEFLTYFNYEAQQDKSGLPNDRFSAERPEGSISTLTIQRTEQRDSAMYRCASSSHQETQYFGPGTRLLVL.

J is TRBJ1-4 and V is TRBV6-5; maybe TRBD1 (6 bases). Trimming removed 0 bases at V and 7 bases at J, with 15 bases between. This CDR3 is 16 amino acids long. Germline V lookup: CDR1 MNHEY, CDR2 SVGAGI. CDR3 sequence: CASSYSIGRGAEKLFF. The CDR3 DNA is TGTGCCAGCAGTTACTCGATCGGCAGGGGTGCTGAAAAACTGTTTTTT.